A single sample gave rise to the 18 T cell receptor beta chains below, sequenced in a study of blood T cell repertoires in COVID-19. TCRdb's copy holds only in-frame clones and misses some; the assay was immunoSEQ multiplex PCR. The sample lists about 210,000 clones; about 88% were seen once. Sequencing input: peripheral blood. These receptors were collected from a woman aged 40 to 50 with acute or convalescent COVID-19.

The chain uses TRBV7-8 and TRBJ1-4; D is perhaps TRBD1 (5 bases). The CDR3 is 16 amino acids. Trimming took 1 base from V and 5 from J, leaving 14 bases between them. The germline gives CDR1 SGHVS, CDR2 FQNEAQ. The CDR3 sequence is CASSLEVREGNEKLFF. The CDR3 DNA reads TGTGCCAGCAGCTTAGAGGTTCGGGAGGGGAATGAAAAACTGTTTTTT.

The chain carries TRBV5-1 and TRBJ2-5; D may be TRBD2 (6 bases). The CDR3 runs 14 residues. The germline V gene encodes CDR1 SGHRS and CDR2 YFSETQ. Trimming removed 2 bases at V and 1 base at J, with 9 bases between. The CDR3 spells CASSFLGLQETQYF. DNA of the CDR3: TGCGCCAGCAGCTTCCTGGGACTCCAAGAGACCCAGTACTTC. The full variable domain, in which reference TRBV5-1 and TRBJ2-5 provide the parts outside the CDR3, is KAGVTQTPRYLIKTRGQQVTLSCSPISGHRSVSWYQQTPGQGLQFLFEYFSETQRNKGNFPGRFSGRQFSNSRSEMNVSTLELGDSALYLCASSFLGLQETQYFGPGTRLLVL.

This chain connects TRBV7-2 to TRBJ1-1, with D possibly matching TRBD1 (6 bases). The length of the CDR3 is 14 residues. V lost 3 bases to trimming and J lost 1 base, with 9 bases between them. The germline V gene encodes CDR1 SGHTA and CDR2 FQGNSA. The CDR3 region has the DNA TGTGCCAGCAGCTTTCAGGGGCGGAACACTGAAGCTTTCTTT. Its protein is CASSFQGRNTEAFF.

This chain joins TRBV10-3 and TRBJ2-2, with 10 bases that match TRBD1. J gave up 9 bases and V 6 bases, and 7 bases lay outside the gene matches. Per germline, CDR1 ENHRY and CDR2 SYGVKD. The CDR3 is 14 amino acids. The CDR3 protein is CAIRGTGENWELFF. The CDR3 DNA sequence: TGTGCCATCAGGGGGACAGGGGAGAACTGGGAGCTGTTTTTT.

This clone was seen only a few times. J is TRBJ2-2 and V is TRBV9, with D possibly matching TRBD2 (7 bases). This CDR3 region has 14 residues. V was shortened by 3 bases and J by 4 bases, with 10 bases between the two germline ends. Germline V CDR1 and CDR2: SGDLS, YYNGEE. The CDR3 protein is CASSGGGRTGELFF. The CDR3 nucleotides read TGTGCCAGCAGCGGGGGGGGCCGCACCGGGGAGCTGTTTTTT.

Only one count was recorded for this clone. The J gene is TRBJ1-6, the V gene TRBV19; 8 bases align to TRBD1. Germline V gene sequence: CDR1 LNHDA, CDR2 SQIVND (reference sequence). The CDR3 loop spans 16 amino acids. V shed 5 bases and J 8 bases; nucleotides not matched to a gene: 11. The CDR3 loop reads CASSPRTGPLYSPLHF. The DNA for the CDR3 is TGTGCCAGTAGTCCACGGACAGGGCCCCTATATTCACCCCTCCACTTT.

V usage is TRBV7-8 and J usage is TRBJ1-2, with 9 bases aligning to TRBD1. The CDR3 contains 14 residues. Per germline, CDR1 SGHVS and CDR2 FQNEAQ. The ends lost 5 bases at V and 6 bases at J; junction bases unmatched: 7. CDR3 in DNA: TGTGCCAGCAGCCCACACAGGGACAGGGATGGCTACACCTTC. Its protein product is CASSPHRDRDGYTF. The variable domain in full, completed from reference TRBV7-8 and TRBJ1-2, reads GAGVSQSPRYKVAKRGQDVALRCDPISGHVSLFWYQQALGQGPEFLTYFQNEAQLDKSGLPSDRFFAERPEGSVSTLKIQRTQQEDSAVYLCASSPHRDRDGYTFGSGTRLTVV.

This clone was found once. For the CDR3, the DNA is TGTGCCAGCAGCGGGCTAGGCATCACAGATCTTAGCGGATTCTTT. It encodes CASSGLGITDLSGFF. The V gene is TRBV11-2, the J gene TRBJ1-1; no firm D call. Per germline, CDR1 SGHAT and CDR2 FQNNGV. V was clipped by 5 bases and J by 14 bases, with 27 bases between them. The CDR3 runs to 15 residues. The full variable domain, its missing parts supplied by reference TRBV11-2 and TRBJ1-1, is EAGVAQSPRYKIIEKRQSVAFWCNPISGHATLYWYQQILGQGPKLLIQFQNNGVVDDSQLPKDRFSAERLKGVDSTLKIQPAKLEDSAVYLCASSGLGITDLSGFFGQGTRLTVV.

The chain recombines TRBV11-2 with TRBJ2-2; the match to TRBD1 covers 7 bases. From germline, CDR1 is SGHAT and CDR2 FQNNGV. After removal of 5 bases from V and 5 bases from J, the junction contained 8 bases not matched to a gene. The CDR3 is made up of 15 amino acids. The CDR3 reads CASSPRGGETGELFF. The CDR3 nucleotides are TGTGCCAGCAGCCCTCGAGGGGGCGAAACCGGGGAGCTGTTTTTT. The variable domain in full, with the rest retrieved from reference TRBV11-2 and TRBJ2-2, is EAGVAQSPRYKIIEKRQSVAFWCNPISGHATLYWYQQILGQGPKLLIQFQNNGVVDDSQLPKDRFSAERLKGVDSTLKIQPAKLEDSAVYLCASSPRGGETGELFFGEGSRLTVL.

V gene TRBV7-9 combines with J gene TRBJ1-1, with D maybe TRBD1 (6 bases). The V and J ends lost 6 bases and 5 bases respectively, with 22 bases between them. The CDR3 length is 16 residues. Germline assignment: CDR1 SEHNR and CDR2 FQNEAQ (reference sequence). Here the CDR3 reads CASSYFGGASNTEAFF. CDR3 in DNA: TGTGCCAGCAGTTATTTTGGGGGGGCTAGTAATACTGAAGCTTTCTTT.

The CDR3: CASSLAPGGRTPEAFF. CDR3 DNA sequence: TGTGCCAGCAGCTTAGCCCCCGGGGGGCGTACCCCTGAAGCTTTCTTT. The chain couples TRBV7-9 to TRBJ1-1; the D gene is possibly TRBD1 (6 bases). The CDR3 is 16 residues long. The ends were cut back, 0 bases at V and 6 bases at J, with 17 bases in the middle. Germline V gene data show CDR1 as SEHNR and CDR2 as FQNEAQ (reference sequence).

The gene calls are TRBV6-2 or TRBV6-3 and TRBJ2-2; 7 positions agree with TRBD1. This CDR3 spans 16 amino acids. V was clipped by 0 bases and J by 8 bases; unmatched bases: 9. Germline assignment: CDR1 MNHEY and CDR2 SVGEGT. The CDR3 sequence is CASSYSRQGMGGELFF. The DNA for the CDR3 is TGTGCCAGCAGTTACTCGAGACAGGGCATGGGAGGGGAGCTGTTTTTT.

This clone was observed a single time. The chain joins TRBV19 to TRBJ2-7; possible D gene TRBD1, 6 bases. Germline-derived CDR1 and CDR2 are LNHDA and SQIVND (reference sequence). The CDR3 sequence is 14 residues long. Trimming took 4 bases from V and 1 from J, leaving 11 bases between them. The CDR3 here is CASSNDRWSYEQYV. In DNA form, the CDR3 reads TGTGCCAGTAGTAATGACAGGTGGTCCTACGAGCAGTACGTC.

This clone has more than one count but fewer than ten. The rearrangement links TRBV19 to TRBJ1-4; 8 nucleotides agree with TRBD1. The germline V gene encodes CDR1 LNHDA and CDR2 SQIVND (reference sequence). V lost 5 bases and J lost 10; bases outside the gene matches: 12. The CDR3 consists of 15 residues. For the CDR3, the DNA is TGTGCCAGTAGTCCGGAGCAGGGGGCAGGTGGAAAACTGTTTTTT. Translated, it gives CASSPEQGAGGKLFF.

V usage is TRBV19 and J usage is TRBJ1-1, with 7 positions matching TRBD1. The CDR3 is 15 residues long. Trimming removed 5 bases from V and 4 bases from J; junction bases left unmatched: 10. CDR1 is LNHDA, CDR2 SQIVND, per germline (reference sequence). The CDR3, as DNA: TGTGCCAGTAGTCCCTGGACAGGCCTCGGCACTGAAGCTTTCTTT. It translates to CASSPWTGLGTEAFF. Together with reference TRBV19 and TRBJ1-1, the CDR3 gives the full variable domain: DGGITQSPKYLFRKEGQNVTLSCEQNLNHDAMYWYRQDPGQGLRLIYYSQIVNDFQKGDIAEGYSVSREKKESFPLTVTSAQKNPTAFYLCASSPWTGLGTEAFFGQGTRLTVV.

The rearrangement links TRBV6-5 to TRBJ2-5; 9 bases agree with TRBD2. CDR3 length equals 15 residues. J lost 1 base, V lost 11 bases, and 11 bases had no gene match. Germline V CDR1 and CDR2: MNHEY, SVGAGI. As DNA, the CDR3 is TGTGCCTCCACTGTGGCGGGGGGGACCCAAGAGACCCAGTACTTC. This encodes CASTVAGGTQETQYF.

The V gene is TRBV7-2, the J gene TRBJ1-2, with D hard to call. In germline, CDR1 is SGHTA, CDR2 FQGNSA. The CDR3 is 14 residues long. The germline V and J ends were trimmed by 5 bases and 0 bases, with 10 bases remaining between them. This chain's CDR3 is CASSPQLSNYGYTF. The CDR3 DNA follows: TGTGCCAGCAGCCCCCAGTTGTCTAACTATGGCTACACCTTC.

V gene TRBV20-1 combines with J gene TRBJ1-4; D is possibly TRBD1 (6 bases). V lost 4 bases to trimming and J lost 8 bases, with 20 bases between them. The CDR3 is 15 amino acids. Germline lookup yields CDR1 DFQATT and CDR2 SNEGSKA (reference sequence). The CDR3 sequence: CSAIDIQGNGEKLFF. CDR3 nucleotides: TGCAGTGCTATTGACATACAGGGCAATGGCGAAAAACTGTTTTTT.